This TCR beta chain was found in a study of T cells in Graves' hyperthyroidism and ophthalmopathy. Background on the study: Peripheral blood was collected at initial diagnosis, before any treatment. Study-level results: Peripheral blood also featured most of the thyroid clonotypes expanded above 0.001.

The investigators amplified TCR beta CDR3 regions from RNA transcripts. The study used the HTBI primer set for a first-round RT-PCR of the TCR CDR3. TCRdb reprocessed the multiplex PCR reads with MiXCR, giving one entry per CDR3 protein. The sample lists over 150,000 distinct CDR3 sequences; about a sixth were seen once. Disease duration under 2 months; hyperthyroidism patients were aged 18 to 65. Isolation of PBMCs was performed on around 9.3 ml fresh peripheral blood. Germline lookup yields CDR1 SGHRS and CDR2 YFSETQ. V shed 0 bases and J shed 2 bases, with 11 bases lying between them. CDR3 length equals 15 residues. Of note for this clonotype: Its antigen is unknown.

The TCR originated in a woman aged 45 to 65 with Graves' hyperthyroidism. V gene TRBV5-1 combines with J gene TRBJ2-5; the D gene is possibly TRBD2 (6 bases). Input material: blood. The CDR3 nucleotides are TGCGCCAGCAGCTTGGGGCTAGCGCATCAAGAGACCCAGTACTTC. Translating gives CASSLGLAHQETQYF.